This TCR beta chain derives from a study of cytomegalovirus exposure and HLA in healthy donors. A multiplex PCR was run with 60 Vbeta primers and 13 Jbeta primers. Using immunoSEQ multiplex PCR, the repertoire was profiled, and TCRdb retains in-frame clones only, with some absent. The data contain roughly 150,000 clones, approximately 79% of them singletons. Study findings and constraints: It was in a later analysis that TCR association rates were seen to vary by HLA locus, highest for DRB1 and lowest for HLA-C. Most subjects had HLA-A and HLA-B alleles reportedly predicted accurately by TCR beta sequences. Roughly even sequencing depth across donors was the assumption behind the presence/absence analyses. An apparent linkage of common viral pathogens to several of the most significant clusters emerged in a later analysis.

About this clone: No antigen is known for it.

The CDR3 covers 14 residues. The V and J ends lost 3 bases and 10 bases respectively, with 16 bases between them. Germline V gene lookup returns CDR1 LNHDA and CDR2 SQIVND (reference sequence). The receptor comes from a woman in her forties or fifties in good health and CMV-seropositive. This chain joins TRBV19 and TRBJ1-5, with D possibly being TRBD1 (5 bases). The sample consisted of PBMCs. The chain's CDR3 is CASSMSQGIRPQHF. For the CDR3, the DNA is TGTGCCAGTAGTATGAGTCAGGGTATAAGACCCCAGCATTTT. Together with reference TRBV19 and TRBJ1-5, the CDR3 gives the full variable domain: DGGITQSPKYLFRKEGQNVTLSCEQNLNHDAMYWYRQDPGQGLRLIYYSQIVNDFQKGDIAEGYSVSREKKESFPLTVTSAQKNPTAFYLCASSMSQGIRPQHFGDGTRLSIL.